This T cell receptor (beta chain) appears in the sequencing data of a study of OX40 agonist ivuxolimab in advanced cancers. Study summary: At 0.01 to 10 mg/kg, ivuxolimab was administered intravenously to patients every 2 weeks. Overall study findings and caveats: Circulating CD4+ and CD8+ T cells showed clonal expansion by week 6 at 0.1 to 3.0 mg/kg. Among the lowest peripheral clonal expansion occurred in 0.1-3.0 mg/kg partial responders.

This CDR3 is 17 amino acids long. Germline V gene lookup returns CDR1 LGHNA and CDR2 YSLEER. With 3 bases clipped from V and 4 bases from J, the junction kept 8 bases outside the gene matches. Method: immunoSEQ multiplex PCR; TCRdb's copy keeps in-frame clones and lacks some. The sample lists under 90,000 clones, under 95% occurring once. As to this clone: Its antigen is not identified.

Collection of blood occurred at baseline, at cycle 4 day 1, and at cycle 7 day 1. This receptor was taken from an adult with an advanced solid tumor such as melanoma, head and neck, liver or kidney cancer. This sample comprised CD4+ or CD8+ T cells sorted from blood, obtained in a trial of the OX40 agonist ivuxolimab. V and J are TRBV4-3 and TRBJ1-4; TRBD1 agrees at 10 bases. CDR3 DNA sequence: TGCGCCAGCAGCCAGAGGGACAGGGGCGCTCTTAATGAAAAACTGTTTTTT. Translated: CASSQRDRGALNEKLFF.